These 12 T cell receptor beta chains were all obtained from the same sample, sequenced in a study of blood T cell repertoires in COVID-19. TCRdb keeps only in-frame clones here, not all; method: immunoSEQ multiplex PCR. The sample consists of around 150,000 clones, around 90% of them appearing once. The sequencing sample was made of peripheral blood. These TCRs come from a man in his fifties or sixties with active or convalescent COVID-19.

The chain uses TRBV11-2 and TRBJ2-1, with TRBD2 identical over 7 bases. Germline trimming cut 5 bases from V and 4 bases from J; bases unmatched to any gene: 8. This CDR3 region has 15 residues. CDR1 is SGHAT and CDR2 is FQNNGV in the germline V gene. CDR3 residues: CASSPWGGRYNEQFF. The CDR3 nucleotides read TGTGCCAGCAGCCCATGGGGGGGTAGGTACAATGAGCAGTTCTTC.

This chain's CDR3 is CASSPGGTYNEQFF. CDR3 sequence (DNA): TGCGCCAGCAGCCCAGGAGGGACCTACAATGAGCAGTTCTTC. The chain couples TRBV5-1 to TRBJ2-1, with D possibly TRBD2 on 6 matching bases. This CDR3 region has 14 residues. Germline V CDR1 and CDR2: SGHRS, YFSETQ. V was shortened by 4 bases and J by 2 bases, with 10 bases between the two germline ends.

J is TRBJ2-2 and V is TRBV2; 9 positions match TRBD2. V dropped 7 bases and J dropped 2; count of bases not matched to a gene: 5. Germline loops: CDR1 SNHLY, CDR2 FYNNEI. This CDR3 spans 15 amino acids. CDR3 sequence reads: CASKSGLANTGELFF. DNA for the CDR3: TGTGCCAGCAAATCGGGACTAGCAAACACCGGGGAGCTGTTTTTT.

The chain recombines TRBV29-1 with TRBJ1-2, with 9 bases identical to TRBD1. This CDR3 has 11 residues. Germline V lookup: CDR1 SQVTM, CDR2 ANQGSEA. J gave up 8 bases and V 7 bases, and 5 bases lay outside the gene matches. CDR3 nucleotides: TGCAGCGCCCGACAGGGGGAGGGCTACACCTTC. This codes for CSARQGEGYTF.

The rearrangement uses TRBV3-1 (or the pseudogene TRBV3-2) and TRBJ2-6; 7 bases are shared with TRBD2. The CDR3 is 16 residues long. Germline V gives CDR1 LGHDT, CDR2 YNNKEL (reference sequence). Trimming took 4 bases from V and 0 from J; bases not matched to a gene: 3. The CDR3 sequence: CASSPGGSSGANVLTF. For the CDR3, the DNA is TGTGCCAGCAGCCCCGGCGGGAGCTCTGGGGCCAACGTCCTGACTTTC.

This chain links TRBV5-1 with TRBJ1-3, with a tentative D call TRBD1 (6 bases). Trimming removed 3 bases at V and 3 bases at J, with 10 bases between. The CDR3 spans 14 residues. Germline CDR1 SGHRS, CDR2 YFSETQ. CDR3 bases: TGCGCCAGCAGCTGGGACAACGTTGGAAACACCATATATTTT. It translates to CASSWDNVGNTIYF.

This sequence joins TRBV9 and TRBJ2-7, with TRBD1 matching over 7 bases. This CDR3 comprises 15 residues. Germline values: CDR1 SGDLS, CDR2 YYNGEE. With 0 bases clipped from V and 6 bases from J, the junction kept 9 bases outside the gene matches. Here the CDR3 DNA reads TGTGCCAGCAGCGTAGGGAACAGGGGTTATGGCGAGCAGTACTTC. This sequence encodes CASSVGNRGYGEQYF.

This CDR3 reads CAISPLARNEQYF. The CDR3 DNA reads TGTGCCATCTCCCCGCTAGCGAGAAACGAGCAGTACTTC. The J gene is TRBJ2-7, the V gene TRBV10-3; D perhaps matches TRBD2 (6 bases). V lost 8 bases and J 5 bases, leaving 16 bases between the germline ends. CDR1 is ENHRY, CDR2 SYGVKD, per germline. The length of the CDR3 is 13 residues.

The chain joins TRBV24-1 to TRBJ2-1; TRBD2 aligns across 7 bases. J gave up 4 bases and V 1 base, and 6 bases lay outside the gene matches. The CDR3 has 16 amino acids. Per germline, CDR1 KGHDR and CDR2 SFDVKD. CDR3 nucleotides: TGTGCCACCAGTGATTTACCCGGGAGGAATTACAATGAGCAGTTCTTC. Residues: CATSDLPGRNYNEQFF.

This clone occurred once. V gene TRBV7-2 combines with J gene TRBJ2-1; D is unresolved. The ends were cut back, 2 bases at V and 1 base at J, with 9 bases in the middle. Germline V CDR1 and CDR2: SGHTA, FQGNSA. This CDR3 is 15 amino acids long. The CDR3 loop is CASSLSSGSYNEQFF. As DNA, the CDR3 is TGTGCCAGCAGCTTAAGTTCGGGTTCCTACAATGAGCAGTTCTTC.

The chain has TRBV5-1 and TRBJ2-2; maybe TRBD1 (6 bases). The CDR3 loop spans 16 amino acids. With 0 bases removed from V and 1 base from J, the gap between germline ends came to 10 bases. CDR1 and CDR2 from the germline V gene are SGHRS and YFSETQ. The CDR3 bases are TGCGCCAGCAGCTTGGAGGCAGGGGTGAACACCGGGGAGCTGTTTTTT. Its protein product is CASSLEAGVNTGELFF.

This chain uses TRBV24-1 with TRBJ2-3; tentative D call: TRBD1 (6 bases). The CDR3 sequence is 18 residues long. Germline-derived CDR1 and CDR2 are KGHDR and SFDVKD. V gave up 0 bases and J gave up 0 bases, with 15 bases separating them. This CDR3 reads CATSDLGLTGSSTDTQYF. As DNA, the CDR3 is TGTGCCACCAGTGATTTGGGTCTGACAGGTTCGAGCACAGATACGCAGTATTTT.